The present TCR beta chain was sequenced within a study of shared clonotypes between healthy human individuals. Study conclusions and caveats: Represented genetic and exposure-history diversity was restricted by having few donors. Compared with memory subsets, naive subsets generally had larger estimated richness. An expected dependence of interdonor clonotype sharing on sequencing depth was noted.

Of note for this clone: The antigen is undetermined.

Terminally differentiated effector memory CD45RA+ cells were excluded by CCR7 positive selection of CD45RO-negative cells. Every donor, a Caucasian adult, lived in Nashville, Tennessee. Data came from immunoSEQ multiplex PCR; TCRdb stores just in-frame clones and leaves some out. The repertoire holds around 600,000 clones, with roughly 95% as singletons. From germline, CDR1 is MDHEN and CDR2 SYDVKM. The CDR3 contains 15 residues. V dropped 4 bases and J dropped 0; count of bases not matched to a gene: 6. Sequenced material: naive CD8+ T cells sorted from blood. This sequence was found in a woman in her 30s in good health. The genes are TRBV28 and TRBJ2-7; 7 positions match TRBD2. The chain's CDR3 is CASSSKRDPSYEQYF. The CDR3 DNA reads TGTGCCAGCAGTTCCAAGCGGGACCCCTCCTACGAGCAGTACTTC. The full variable domain, in which reference TRBV28 and TRBJ2-7 provide the parts outside the CDR3, is DVKVTQSSRYLVKRTGEKVFLECVQDMDHENMFWYRQDPGLGLRLIYFSYDVKMKEKGDIPEGYSVSREKKERFSLILESASTNQTSMYLCASSSKRDPSYEQYFGPGTRLTVT.